The 32 T cell receptor beta chains below come from one sample, sequenced in a study of OX40 agonist ivuxolimab in advanced cancers. Sequencing was performed with immunoSEQ multiplex PCR; in TCRdb, only in-frame clones are kept and a portion is missing. This sample has roughly 100,000 clones, with 70% to 85% found just once. The specimen comprised CD4+ or CD8+ T cells sorted from blood, sampled in a trial of the OX40 agonist ivuxolimab. The receptors come from an adult with an advanced solid tumor such as melanoma, head and neck, liver or kidney cancer.

This chain links TRBV18 with TRBJ1-5; D not certain. Trimming took 6 bases from V and 11 from J, leaving 17 bases between them. The CDR3 spans 13 residues. Germline CDR1 is KGHSH and CDR2 is LQKENI. CDR3 region: CASSPTGPLTQHF. In DNA form, the CDR3 reads TGTGCCAGCTCTCCCACGGGTCCTTTGACCCAGCATTTT.

This sequence joins TRBV13 and TRBJ2-2, with D uncertain. Trimming cost V 5 bases and J 8 bases, with 9 bases left between them. Germline assignment: CDR1 PRHDT and CDR2 FYEKMQ (reference sequence). This CDR3 has 12 amino acids. The CDR3 coding sequence is TGTGCCAGCAGCCTTGGCGGTGGGGAGCTGTTTTTT. Protein product: CASSLGGGELFF.

The V call is TRBV6-5, the J call TRBJ1-4, with D perhaps matching TRBD1 (5 bases). Trimming pared 6 bases from V and 6 bases from J, leaving 17 bases between. The CDR3 length is 15 residues. CDR1 and CDR2 from the germline V gene are MNHEY and SVGAGI. CDR3 sequence reads: CASSPNAGTDEKLFF. As DNA, the CDR3 is TGTGCCAGCAGCCCTAACGCCGGGACTGATGAAAAACTGTTTTTT.

DNA for the CDR3: TGTGCCAGCAGCTCGAGGTCGGAAGATACGCAGTATTTT. Protein product: CASSSRSEDTQYF. V usage is TRBV11-3 and J usage is TRBJ2-3; D remains ambiguous. The CDR3 covers 13 residues. Deletions cut 4 bases from V and 5 bases from J, with 10 bases between. Germline CDR1 reads SGHNT; CDR2 reads YENEEA.

The chain links TRBV7-2 to TRBJ2-2; 9 positions agree with TRBD2. This CDR3 region has 17 residues. The V segment lost 2 bases and the J segment 4 bases; nucleotides outside the gene matches: 8. Per the germline V gene, CDR1 is SGHTA and CDR2 is FQGNSA. CDR3 sequence reads: CASSLLGLAGFTGELFF. CDR3 bases: TGTGCCAGCAGCTTACTCGGTCTAGCGGGGTTCACCGGGGAGCTGTTTTTT.

The genes are TRBV6-5 and TRBJ2-1; D is perhaps TRBD1 or TRBD2 (5 bases each). V lost 1 base and J lost 4, with 11 bases in between. Per germline, CDR1 MNHEY and CDR2 SVGAGI. The CDR3 sequence is 15 residues long. As DNA, the CDR3 is TGTGCCAGCAGTTACTGGGACGGATTATACAATGAGCAGTTCTTC. This codes for CASSYWDGLYNEQFF.

In DNA, the CDR3 is TGTGCCAGCAGACCGACAGGGGGTTTGGATCAGCCCCAGCATTTT. Translating gives CASRPTGGLDQPQHF. The chain joins TRBV6-5 to TRBJ1-5; TRBD1 agrees at 9 bases. Germline CDR1 and CDR2: MNHEY and SVGAGI. Trimming took 6 bases from V and 5 from J; bases not matched to a gene: 8. The CDR3 totals 15 residues.

V and J are TRBV19 and TRBJ2-1, with D unclear. CDR1 and CDR2 from the germline V gene are LNHDA and SQIVND (reference sequence). The CDR3 loop spans 16 amino acids. V lost 6 bases and J lost 0, with 15 bases in between. CDR3 region: CASSEDPRSSYNEQFF. CDR3 sequence (DNA): TGTGCCAGTAGCGAAGACCCCCGGAGCTCCTACAATGAGCAGTTCTTC. Full variable domain (rest looked up from reference TRBV19 and TRBJ2-1): DGGITQSPKYLFRKEGQNVTLSCEQNLNHDAMYWYRQDPGQGLRLIYYSQIVNDFQKGDIAEGYSVSREKKESFPLTVTSAQKNPTAFYLCASSEDPRSSYNEQFFGPGTRLTVL.

The V gene is TRBV6-4, the J gene TRBJ1-3; D gene unclear. Looked up from germline, CDR1 is MRHNA and CDR2 is SNTAGT. CDR3 length equals 18 residues. V lost 3 bases and J 0 bases, leaving 18 bases between the germline ends. CDR3 amino acids: CASSEPSVFGSSGNTIYF. Written as DNA, the CDR3 is TGTGCCAGCAGTGAACCATCCGTTTTTGGAAGCTCTGGAAACACCATATATTTT.

The J gene is TRBJ2-3, the V gene TRBV5-1; 10 positions match TRBD1. The CDR3 is 16 residues long. The V segment lost 4 bases and the J segment 4 bases; nucleotides outside the gene matches: 9. Germline loops: CDR1 SGHRS, CDR2 YFSETQ. For the CDR3, the DNA is TGCGCCAGCAGCCCCCCGACAGGGGGCATGCCAGATACGCAGTATTTT. Its protein product is CASSPPTGGMPDTQYF.

The chain recombines TRBV11-3 with TRBJ2-2; D gene unclear. The CDR3 runs 14 residues. V gave up 7 bases and J gave up 11 bases, with 20 bases separating them. In germline, CDR1 is SGHNT, CDR2 YENEEA. The CDR3 bases are TGTGCCAGCACCCCCGTTGTAGGGAACCAAGAGCTGTTTTTT. Protein product: CASTPVVGNQELFF.

The CDR3 is CASSAIAGQETQYF. The DNA of the CDR3 is TGTGCCAGCAGCGCCATAGCGGGGCAAGAGACCCAGTACTTC. The gene calls are TRBV9 and TRBJ2-5; 8 bases match TRBD2. Trimming removed 3 bases from V and 2 bases from J; junction bases left unmatched: 3. The germline CDR1 and CDR2 sequences are SGDLS and YYNGEE. The CDR3 is 14 amino acids.

The DNA of the CDR3 is TGTGCCAGCACCCCGACGGGTGGGGAGACGGCAGCCGGGGAGCTGTTTTTT. Translated: CASTPTGGETAAGELFF. J is TRBJ2-2 and V is TRBV28; TRBD2 is a possible D gene (5 bases). CDR3 length: 17 amino acids. In germline, CDR1 is MDHEN, CDR2 SYDVKM. Trimming left V 7 bases short and J 6 bases short, with 24 bases between.

V and J are TRBV2 and TRBJ1-2; 8 positions agree with TRBD1. V gave up 6 bases and J gave up 5 bases; unmatched junction bases: 5. The CDR3 spans 13 residues. Germline values: CDR1 SNHLY, CDR2 FYNNEI. CDR3 sequence reads: CASRTGGEYGYTF. In DNA, the CDR3 is TGTGCCAGCAGAACAGGGGGGGAGTATGGCTACACCTTC.

The chain joins TRBV9 to TRBJ2-3, with 13 nucleotides matching TRBD2. Per the germline V gene, CDR1 is SGDLS and CDR2 is YYNGEE. The J segment lost 0 bases and the V segment lost 4 bases, leaving 8 bases of the junction unmatched. The CDR3 length is 18 residues. The CDR3 bases are TGTGCCAGCAGCCCAGGACTAGCGGGGGTTTCTAGCACAGATACGCAGTATTTT. Amino acid sequence: CASSPGLAGVSSTDTQYF.

The V and J genes are TRBV7-2 and TRBJ1-3; no definite D call. This CDR3 region has 13 residues. V was clipped by 5 bases and J by 2 bases, with 7 bases between them. Per the germline V gene, CDR1 is SGHTA and CDR2 is FQGNSA. The CDR3 is CASSTLTGNTIYF. The CDR3 coding sequence is TGTGCCAGCAGCACACTTACTGGAAACACCATATATTTT.

This chain joins TRBV28 and TRBJ2-1; perhaps TRBD1 as D (6 bases). Trimming shortened V by 6 bases and J by 9 bases, and 12 bases separated the two germline ends. Germline CDR1 and CDR2: MDHEN and SYDVKM. There are 12 residues in the CDR3. The CDR3 DNA follows: TGTGCCAGCAGCCCACACAGGGCTGAGCAGTTCTTC. Amino acids: CASSPHRAEQFF.

This rearrangement joins TRBV4-1 to TRBJ2-1; 8 bases line up with TRBD2. Trimming removed 4 bases from V and 0 bases from J; junction bases left unmatched: 5. Germline CDR1 MGHRA, CDR2 YSYEKL. CDR3 length: 16 amino acids. CDR3 amino acids: CASSRAGTSSYNEQFF. For the CDR3, the DNA is TGCGCCAGCAGCCGAGCCGGGACTAGCTCCTACAATGAGCAGTTCTTC.

The V gene is TRBV10-1, the J gene TRBJ2-2; D gene uncertain. Trimming cost V 4 bases and J 7 bases, with 10 bases left between them. CDR1 is WNHNN and CDR2 is SYGVQD in the germline V gene (reference sequence). This CDR3 region has 13 residues. CDR3 coding DNA: TGCGCCAGCAGTGTTGTTGTTGGCGGGGAGCTGTTTTTT. Translating it yields CASSVVVGGELFF.

This clone showed up just once. This sequence joins TRBV28 and TRBJ1-2, with D possibly being TRBD1 (6 bases). The CDR3 totals 12 residues. Trimming removed 3 bases at V and 8 bases at J, with 10 bases between. Germline V gene lookup returns CDR1 MDHEN and CDR2 SYDVKM. CDR3 DNA: TGTGCCAGCAGTTTTTACAGGGTCGGCTACACCTTC. This gives the protein CASSFYRVGYTF.

This clone was recorded only once. Other DNA sequences of this sample code for an identical CDR3. The chain carries TRBV7-2 and TRBJ2-7; D uncertain. This CDR3 spans 11 amino acids. CDR1 and CDR2 from the germline V gene are SGHTA and FQGNSA. V was cut by 2 bases and J by 5 bases, with 4 bases left in between. The CDR3 sequence: CASSLLNEQYF. Here the CDR3 DNA reads TGTGCCAGCAGCTTACTGAACGAGCAGTACTTC.

For the CDR3, the DNA is TGTGCCAGTCGGACAGGGGATCAGCCCCAGCATTTT. This codes for CASRTGDQPQHF. The V call is TRBV19, the J call TRBJ1-5; TRBD1 matches at 9 bases. The germline CDR1 and CDR2 sequences are LNHDA and SQIVND (reference sequence). Trimming removed 8 bases from V and 5 bases from J; junction bases left unmatched: 1. The CDR3 has 12 residues. Drawing the rest from reference TRBV19 and TRBJ1-5, the complete variable domain is DGGITQSPKYLFRKEGQNVTLSCEQNLNHDAMYWYRQDPGQGLRLIYYSQIVNDFQKGDIAEGYSVSREKKESFPLTVTSAQKNPTAFYLCASRTGDQPQHFGDGTRLSIL.

The chain has TRBV12-2 and TRBJ1-5; TRBD1 was called by the table and not checked on the DNA. TRBV12-2 is listed as a pseudogene. The CDR3 length is 15 residues. CDR3 loop: CASRQGTVNCQPQHF. DNA of the CDR3: TGTGCAAGTCGCCAGGGGACAGTCAATTGCCAGCCCCAGCATTTT.

CDR3 residues: CASRHSSGRAYEQYF. The DNA for the CDR3 is TGTGCCAGCAGGCACTCTAGCGGGAGGGCCTACGAGCAGTACTTC. The rearrangement links TRBV2 to TRBJ2-7; 12 bases map to TRBD2. Germline V gene sequence: CDR1 SNHLY, CDR2 FYNNEI. The length of the CDR3 is 15 residues. The V gene end was trimmed by 6 bases and the J gene end by 2 bases; junction bases not matched to a gene: 5.

This clone turned up a few times. J is TRBJ2-1 and V is TRBV11-3; D might be TRBD2 (5 bases). Trimming took off 3 bases at V and 5 bases at J, with 8 bases between the two ends. The CDR3 extends over 13 amino acids. Germline V lookup: CDR1 SGHNT, CDR2 YENEEA. The CDR3 region has the DNA TGTGCCAGCAGCTTTATCGGGGACAATGAGCAGTTCTTC. It specifies CASSFIGDNEQFF. Full variable domain (outside the CDR3, taken from reference TRBV11-3 and TRBJ2-1): EAGVVQSPRYKIIEKKQPVAFWCNPISGHNTLYWYLQNLGQGPELLIRYENEEAVDDSQLPKDRFSAERLKGVDSTLKIQPAELGDSAVYLCASSFIGDNEQFFGPGTRLTVL.

This chain's CDR3 is CASSLPDFSDTQYF. In DNA form, the CDR3 reads TGTGCCAGCAGCTTGCCGGACTTTTCTGATACGCAGTATTTT. This chain connects TRBV11-2 to TRBJ2-3; D might be TRBD2 (5 bases). Germline V gene data show CDR1 as SGHAT and CDR2 as FQNNGV. CDR3 length: 14 amino acids. V was trimmed by 3 bases and J by 6 bases, leaving 13 bases between them. The full variable domain, its missing parts supplied by reference TRBV11-2 and TRBJ2-3, is EAGVAQSPRYKIIEKRQSVAFWCNPISGHATLYWYQQILGQGPKLLIQFQNNGVVDDSQLPKDRFSAERLKGVDSTLKIQPAKLEDSAVYLCASSLPDFSDTQYFGPGTRLTVL.

This clone was detected only a few times. Germline and junction disagree at one end, which may indicate a read error. V gene TRBV7-9 combines with J gene TRBJ2-3, with a weak D call TRBD2 (6 bases). Germline V gives CDR1 SEHNR, CDR2 FQNEAQ (reference sequence). This CDR3 is 12 amino acids long. The CDR3 sequence: CASSSPPGLSSF. The CDR3 DNA follows: TGTGCCAGCAGCTCTCCACCGGGACTTTCCTCCTTT.

V gene TRBV9 combines with J gene TRBJ2-5; 8 nucleotides align to TRBD1. The germline V gene has CDR1 SGDLS and CDR2 YYNGEE. CDR3 length equals 15 residues. V trimming: 3 bases; J trimming: 5 bases; junction bases outside the gene matches: 9. CDR3 nucleotides: TGTGCCAGCAGCGCCCATCCGGACAGGGTGGAGACCCAGTACTTC. It yields the protein CASSAHPDRVETQYF.

This clone was detected a few times. J is TRBJ1-5 and V is TRBV19; TRBD1 might be the D (5 bases). The CDR3 is made up of 16 amino acids. Germline lookup yields CDR1 LNHDA and CDR2 SQIVND (reference sequence). V lost 1 base to trimming and J lost 1 base, with 11 bases between them. In DNA form, the CDR3 reads TGTGCCAGTAGTATAGTGTCCCGGGACAGCAATCAGCCCCAGCATTTT. This encodes CASSIVSRDSNQPQHF.

The V gene is TRBV5-5, the J gene TRBJ2-5; D remains ambiguous. The CDR3 contains 13 residues. Germline lookup yields CDR1 SGHKS and CDR2 YYEKEE (reference sequence). V lost 0 bases to trimming and J lost 5 bases, with 8 bases between them. CDR3 coding DNA: TGTGCCAGCAGCTTGGATCCTCGGGAGACCCAGTACTTC. Its protein product is CASSLDPRETQYF.

This chain connects TRBV6-4 to TRBJ1-5; D gene ambiguous. This CDR3 is built from 18 residues. Trimming shortened V by 6 bases and J by 1 base, and 22 bases separated the two germline ends. Germline V gives CDR1 MRHNA, CDR2 SNTAGT. The CDR3 coding sequence is TGTGCCAGCAGGAGCCCGGGTGGTAATACAAAGAGCAATCAGCCCCAGCATTTT. It yields the protein CASRSPGGNTKSNQPQHF.

The CDR3 DNA follows: TGTGCCAGCATCCGAGGGGTACCCCCCTACGAGCAGTACTTC. It yields the protein CASIRGVPPYEQYF. The chain links TRBV11-2 to TRBJ2-7, with D perhaps given as TRBD1 or TRBD2 (5 bases each). The germline V gene has CDR1 SGHAT and CDR2 FQNNGV. V was trimmed by 7 bases and J by 2 bases, leaving 15 bases between them. The CDR3 runs to 14 residues.